This TCR beta chain was recorded in a study of T cell responses to AZD1222 COVID-19 vaccine. Trimming took off 1 base at V and 3 bases at J, with 10 bases between the two ends. Per germline, CDR1 MNHNS and CDR2 SASEGT. The CDR3 runs 14 residues. Measured with immunoSEQ multiplex PCR; TCRdb has only the in-frame clones, and not every one. The top ten hold 16% of the sample, which has under 20,000 clones, around 82% seen once. The chain carries TRBV6-1 and TRBJ2-7, with unresolved D. This receptor was obtained from an adult who received the AZD1222 COVID-19 vaccine. The specimen comprised peripheral blood, sampled 28 days after the second AZD1222 dose. The CDR3 bases are TGTGCCAGCAGTGAAGGACGGACCTTCTACGAGCAGTACTTC. As protein: CASSEGRTFYEQYF.